There are many counts of the clone carrying this T cell receptor (beta chain). The data derive from a study of neurological immune-mediated disorders. Volunteers attending a blood bank in Maryland, USA, served as healthy controls. TCRdb itself ran the 5' RACE reads through MiXCR, one entry per CDR3 protein. The sample consists of under 50,000 distinct CDR3 sequences, about 25% of them appearing once. V lost 11 bases to trimming and J lost 8 bases, with 15 bases between them. The CDR3 runs to 12 residues. The chain links TRBV12-3 or TRBV12-4 to TRBJ2-2, with a weak D call TRBD2 (5 bases). This clonotype was sampled from a woman in her sixties or seventies in good health. Material for sequencing was PBMCs. The chain's CDR3 is CAGGLLTGELFF. Written as DNA, the CDR3 is TGTGCCGGCGGACTGCTCACGGGGGAGCTGTTTTTT.